This TCR beta chain was captured in a study of T cells in Graves' hyperthyroidism and ophthalmopathy. Study results and limitations: Most thyroid clonotypes expanded above 0.001 were also detected in blood.

TCR beta CDR3 regions were amplified from RNA transcripts. Initially, a first-round RT-PCR of the TCR CDR3 employed the HTBI primer set. In TCRdb, the multiplex PCR reads were re-called with MiXCR into one record per CDR3 protein. Of around 700,000 distinct CDR3 sequences in the sample, about a third were seen once. V was clipped by 4 bases and J by 6 bases; unmatched bases: 8. The CDR3 runs to 14 residues. Germline loops: CDR1 SGHTA, CDR2 FQGTGA. This clonotype appeared once. What it recognizes is unknown. The study excluded patients with uncontrolled infection, other autoimmune disease, pregnancy or lactation.

The chain joins TRBV7-3 to TRBJ2-7, with 8 bases aligning to TRBD1. This receptor was obtained from a woman aged 40 to 50 with Graves' hyperthyroidism. Sequencing was performed on blood. Here the CDR3 DNA reads TGTGCCAGCAGCTCCTATCGACAGGGGAGCGAGCAGTACTTC. Protein sequence: CASSSYRQGSEQYF. The full variable domain, with the rest looked up from reference TRBV7-3 and TRBJ2-7, is GAGVSQTPSNKVTEKGKYVELRCDPISGHTALYWYRQSLGQGPEFLIYFQGTGAADDSGLPNDRFFAVRPEGSVSTLKIQRTERGDSAVYLCASSSYRQGSEQYFGPGTRLTVT.